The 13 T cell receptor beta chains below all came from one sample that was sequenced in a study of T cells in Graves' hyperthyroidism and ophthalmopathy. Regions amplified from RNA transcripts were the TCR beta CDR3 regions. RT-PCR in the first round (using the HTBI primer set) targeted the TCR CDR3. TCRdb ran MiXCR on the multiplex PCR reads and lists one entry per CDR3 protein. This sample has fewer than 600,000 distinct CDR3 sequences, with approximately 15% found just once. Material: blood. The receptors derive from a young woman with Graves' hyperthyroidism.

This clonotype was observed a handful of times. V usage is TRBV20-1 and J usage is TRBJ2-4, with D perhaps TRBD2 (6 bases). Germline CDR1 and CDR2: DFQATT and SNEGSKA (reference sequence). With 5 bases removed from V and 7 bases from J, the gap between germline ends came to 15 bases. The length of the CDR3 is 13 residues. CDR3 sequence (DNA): TGCAGTGCTGCAGTTGGGGGGAATAACATTCAGTACTTC. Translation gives CSAAVGGNNIQYF.

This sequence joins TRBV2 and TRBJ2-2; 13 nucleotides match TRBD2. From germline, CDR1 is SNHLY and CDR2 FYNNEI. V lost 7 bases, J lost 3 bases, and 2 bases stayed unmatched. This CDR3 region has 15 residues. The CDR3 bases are TGTGCCAGCAAAGGACTAGCGGGAGACACCGGGGAGCTGTTTTTT. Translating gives CASKGLAGDTGELFF. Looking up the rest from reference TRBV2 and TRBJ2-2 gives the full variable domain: EPEVTQTPSHQVTQMGQEVILRCVPISNHLYFYWYRQILGQKVEFLVSFYNNEISEKSEIFDDQFSVERPDGSNFTLKIRSTKLEDSAMYFCASKGLAGDTGELFFGEGSRLTVL.

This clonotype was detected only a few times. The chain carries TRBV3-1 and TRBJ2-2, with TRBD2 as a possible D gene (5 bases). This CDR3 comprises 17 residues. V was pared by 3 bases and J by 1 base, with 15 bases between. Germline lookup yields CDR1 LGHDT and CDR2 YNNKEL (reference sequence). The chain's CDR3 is CASSHLRAGRNTGELFF. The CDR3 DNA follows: TGTGCCAGCAGCCATTTACGTGCGGGCAGGAACACCGGGGAGCTGTTTTTT.

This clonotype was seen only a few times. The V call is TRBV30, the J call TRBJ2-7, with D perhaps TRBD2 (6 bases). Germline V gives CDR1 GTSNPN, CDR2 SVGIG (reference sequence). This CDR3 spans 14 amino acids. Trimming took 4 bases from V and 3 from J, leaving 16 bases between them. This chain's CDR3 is CAWKLDRGGYEQYF. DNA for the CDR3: TGTGCCTGGAAATTGGATAGGGGAGGCTACGAGCAGTACTTC. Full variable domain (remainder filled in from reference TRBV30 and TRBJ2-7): SQTIHQWPATLVQPVGSPLSLECTVEGTSNPNLYWYRQAAGRGLQLLFYSVGIGQISSEVPQNLSASRPQDRQFILSSKKLLLSDSGFYLCAWKLDRGGYEQYFGPGTRLTVT.

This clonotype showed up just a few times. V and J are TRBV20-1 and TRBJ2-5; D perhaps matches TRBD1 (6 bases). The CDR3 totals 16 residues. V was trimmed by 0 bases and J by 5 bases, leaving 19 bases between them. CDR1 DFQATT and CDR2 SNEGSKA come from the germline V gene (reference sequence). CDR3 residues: CSARDPLRDIPETQYF. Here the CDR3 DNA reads TGCAGTGCTAGAGATCCTCTACGGGACATACCGGAGACCCAGTACTTC.

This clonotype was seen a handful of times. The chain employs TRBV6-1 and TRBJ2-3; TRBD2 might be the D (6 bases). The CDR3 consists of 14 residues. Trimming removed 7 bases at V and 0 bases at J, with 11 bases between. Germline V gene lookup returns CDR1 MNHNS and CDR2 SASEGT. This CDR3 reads CASIAGPSTDTQYF. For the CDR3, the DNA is TGTGCCAGCATTGCGGGACCGAGCACAGATACGCAGTATTTT.

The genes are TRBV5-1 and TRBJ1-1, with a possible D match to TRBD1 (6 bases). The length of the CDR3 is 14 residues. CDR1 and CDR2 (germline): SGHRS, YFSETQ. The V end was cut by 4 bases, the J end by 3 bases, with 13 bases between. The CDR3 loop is CASSLYYRDTEAFF. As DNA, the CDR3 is TGCGCCAGCAGCCTTTATTACAGGGACACTGAAGCTTTCTTT.

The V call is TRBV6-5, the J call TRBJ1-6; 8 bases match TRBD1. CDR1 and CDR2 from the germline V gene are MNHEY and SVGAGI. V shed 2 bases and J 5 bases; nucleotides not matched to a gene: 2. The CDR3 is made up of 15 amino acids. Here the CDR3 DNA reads TGTGCCAGCAGTTACACGGGACAGGATAATTCACCCCTCCACTTT. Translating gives CASSYTGQDNSPLHF.

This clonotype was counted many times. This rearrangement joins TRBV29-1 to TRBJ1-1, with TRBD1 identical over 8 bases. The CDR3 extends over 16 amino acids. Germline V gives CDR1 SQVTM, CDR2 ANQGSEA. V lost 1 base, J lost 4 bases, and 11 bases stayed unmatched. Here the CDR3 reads CSVEGGQGMKGTEAFF. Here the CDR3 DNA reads TGCAGCGTTGAAGGAGGACAGGGTATGAAGGGCACTGAAGCTTTCTTT.

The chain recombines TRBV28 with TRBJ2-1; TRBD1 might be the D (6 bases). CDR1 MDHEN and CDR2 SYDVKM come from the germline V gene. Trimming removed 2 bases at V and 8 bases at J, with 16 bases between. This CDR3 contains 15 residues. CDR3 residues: CASSLRLGAWDEQFF. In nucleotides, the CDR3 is TGTGCCAGCAGTTTAAGGTTGGGGGCCTGGGATGAGCAGTTCTTC. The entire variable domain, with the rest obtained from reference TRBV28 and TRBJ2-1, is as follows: DVKVTQSSRYLVKRTGEKVFLECVQDMDHENMFWYRQDPGLGLRLIYFSYDVKMKEKGDIPEGYSVSREKKERFSLILESASTNQTSMYLCASSLRLGAWDEQFFGPGTRLTVL.

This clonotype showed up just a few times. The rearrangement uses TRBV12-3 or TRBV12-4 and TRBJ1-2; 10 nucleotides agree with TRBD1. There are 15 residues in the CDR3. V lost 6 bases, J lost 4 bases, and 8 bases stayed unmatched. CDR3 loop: CASRLGTGALYGYTF. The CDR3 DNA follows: TGTGCCAGCAGACTTGGGACAGGGGCCCTCTATGGCTACACCTTC.

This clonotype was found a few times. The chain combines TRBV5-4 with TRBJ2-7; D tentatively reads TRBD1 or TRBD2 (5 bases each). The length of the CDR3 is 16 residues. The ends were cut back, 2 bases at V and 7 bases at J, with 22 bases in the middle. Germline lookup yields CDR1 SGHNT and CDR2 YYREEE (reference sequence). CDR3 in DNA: TGTGCCAGCAGCTTATATGGAAGGGACCCACCGGGAGAGCAGTACTTC. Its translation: CASSLYGRDPPGEQYF.

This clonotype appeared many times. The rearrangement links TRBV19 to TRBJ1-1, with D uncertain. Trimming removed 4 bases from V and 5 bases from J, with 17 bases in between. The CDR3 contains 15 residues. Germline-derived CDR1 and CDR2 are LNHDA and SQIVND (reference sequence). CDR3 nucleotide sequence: TGTGCCAGTAGTACCCACCGGGCCCCGGGAACTGAAGCTTTCTTT. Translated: CASSTHRAPGTEAFF.